A single sample is the source of the 26 T cell receptor beta chains below, sequenced in a study of CD8 T cells in Susac syndrome. A quantity of about 0.5 to 1 ug RNA underwent reverse transcription using random hexamers. Via MiXCR, TCRdb re-called the immunoSEQ multiplex PCR reads, giving one row per CDR3 protein. The data hold some 180,000 distinct CDR3 sequences, with approximately 95% observed a single time. Sequencing was performed on CD4+ T cells from PBMCs. These receptors were collected from a human donor in good health.

The chain combines TRBV11-1 with TRBJ2-1; a weak D match, TRBD2 (5 bases). The CDR3 sequence is 15 residues long. V dropped 5 bases and J dropped 6 bases, with 17 bases sitting between them. Germline CDR1 and CDR2: SGHAT and FQDESV (reference sequence). The CDR3, as DNA: TGTGCCAGCAGCCCTCGCCGGGGAGCCCTCAATGAGCAGTTCTTC. Translated, it gives CASSPRRGALNEQFF.

On this clonotype: Germline and junction disagree at one end, which may indicate a read error. Here the CDR3 DNA reads TGTGCCAGCAGCCCCGGACAGGGGGCCCTCTTC. It yields the protein CASSPGQGALF. The chain recombines TRBV7-2 with TRBJ2-7; 11 bases agree with TRBD1. The CDR3 extends over 11 amino acids. In germline, CDR1 is SGHTA, CDR2 FQGNSA.

The rearrangement joins TRBV6-2 or TRBV6-3 to TRBJ2-1; tentatively, D is TRBD2 (5 bases). Germline CDR1 MNHEY, CDR2 SVGEGT. There are 14 residues in the CDR3. V gave up 10 bases and J gave up 0 bases, with 13 bases separating them. The CDR3 loop is CATSLSGSYNEQFF. CDR3 nucleotide sequence: TGTGCCACCTCTCTCAGCGGCTCCTACAATGAGCAGTTCTTC.

The chain is built from TRBV5-1 and TRBJ2-1; D is possibly TRBD1 (6 bases). The CDR3 consists of 15 residues. Looked up from germline, CDR1 is SGHRS and CDR2 is YFSETQ. The germline V and J ends were trimmed by 0 bases and 5 bases, with 12 bases remaining between them. CDR3 in amino acids: CASSLGAGVNNEQFF. CDR3 nucleotide sequence: TGCGCCAGCAGCTTGGGGGCAGGGGTAAACAATGAGCAGTTCTTC.

The genes are TRBV7-9 and TRBJ2-5; 9 bases agree with TRBD1. This CDR3 has 14 amino acids. J lost 5 bases, V lost 6 bases, and 7 bases had no gene match. The germline CDR1 and CDR2 sequences are SEHNR and FQNEAQ (reference sequence). The CDR3 loop reads CASSTGTGWETQYF. The CDR3 nucleotides are TGTGCCAGCAGTACCGGGACAGGGTGGGAGACCCAGTACTTC.

The V call is TRBV29-1, the J call TRBJ2-1; the match to TRBD2 covers 9 bases. The junction had 19 bases not matched to a gene; V was cut back by 0 bases and J by 10 bases. Germline loops: CDR1 SQVTM, CDR2 ANQGSEA. This CDR3 contains 18 residues. The CDR3 DNA follows: TGCAGCGTTGAAGATCCCCTAGCGGGAATATACAATGCGGGGGAGCAGTTCTTC. It yields the protein CSVEDPLAGIYNAGEQFF.

This chain links TRBV3-1 with TRBJ1-1, with D possibly TRBD1 on 6 matching bases. The CDR3 has 14 residues. Trimming pared 6 bases from V and 4 bases from J, leaving 15 bases between. CDR1 and CDR2 from the germline V gene are LGHDT and YNNKEL (reference sequence). As DNA, the CDR3 is TGTGCCAGCAGGCAAACAGGGAGAGGCACTGAAGCTTTCTTT. It specifies CASRQTGRGTEAFF.

This chain links TRBV20-1 with TRBJ2-1; 12 nucleotides match TRBD2. Germline V lookup: CDR1 DFQATT, CDR2 SNEGSKA (reference sequence). There are 16 residues in the CDR3. After removal of 0 bases from V and 2 bases from J, the junction contained 2 bases not matched to a gene. In DNA form, the CDR3 reads TGCAGTGCTAGAGATACTAGCGGGAGGACCTACAATGAGCAGTTCTTC. Protein: CSARDTSGRTYNEQFF.

The chain recombines TRBV20-1 with TRBJ1-2; perhaps TRBD1 as D (6 bases). CDR3 size: 13 residues. Trimming removed 2 bases from V and 5 bases from J, with 12 bases in between. CDR1 is DFQATT and CDR2 is SNEGSKA in the germline V gene (reference sequence). The CDR3 spells CSARPGQKYGYTF. CDR3 DNA sequence: TGCAGTGCTAGACCTGGACAGAAGTATGGCTACACCTTC.

This clonotype was seen only a few times. The chain has TRBV14 and TRBJ2-2; D is unresolved. The CDR3 runs to 14 residues. V lost 1 base and J lost 3, with 6 bases in between. Per germline, CDR1 SGHDN and CDR2 FVKESK. CDR3 in DNA: TGTGCCAGCAGCCAAGCAGGTTACACCGGGGAGCTGTTTTTT. It yields the protein CASSQAGYTGELFF.

This clonotype was recorded only once. The rearrangement uses TRBV6-2 or TRBV6-3 and TRBJ2-1, with 11 bases aligning to TRBD2. CDR1 MNHEY and CDR2 SVGEGT come from the germline V gene. Trimming removed 2 bases from V and 1 base from J; junction bases left unmatched: 10. The CDR3 loop spans 19 amino acids. Here the CDR3 reads CASSYPPTLAGVSYNEQFF. In nucleotides, the CDR3 is TGTGCCAGCAGTTACCCCCCAACACTAGCGGGAGTTTCCTACAATGAGCAGTTCTTC.

The CDR3 sequence: CAWSVSDGYTF. CDR3 DNA: TGTGCCTGGAGTGTATCCGATGGCTACACCTTC. This sequence joins TRBV30 and TRBJ1-2, with D unresolved. Trimming took 0 bases from V and 6 from J, leaving 5 bases between them. The germline V gene encodes CDR1 GTSNPN and CDR2 SVGIG (reference sequence). There are 11 residues in the CDR3.

The chain recombines TRBV3-1 with TRBJ2-7, with D perhaps matching TRBD1 (5 bases). Germline V gene sequence: CDR1 LGHDT, CDR2 YNNKEL (reference sequence). CDR3 length: 14 residues. V lost 3 bases and J lost 3, with 12 bases in between. The CDR3 DNA reads as TGTGCCAGCAGCCATGAACCAGGGATCTACGAGCAGTACTTC. Protein product: CASSHEPGIYEQYF.

V is TRBV4-3 and J is TRBJ1-2; D might be TRBD1 (6 bases). CDR3 length: 14 residues. The V end was cut by 1 base, the J end by 6 bases, with 12 bases between. Germline CDR1 and CDR2: LGHNA and YSLEER. This chain's CDR3 is CASSQAGAGNGYTF. In DNA, the CDR3 is TGCGCCAGCAGCCAAGCGGGGGCGGGGAATGGCTACACCTTC.

This chain links TRBV29-1 with TRBJ2-1; perhaps TRBD1 as D (5 bases). CDR1 and CDR2 (germline): SQVTM, ANQGSEA. Between the trimmed V and J ends, which lost 5 bases and 2 bases, there was a span of 16 bases. This CDR3 is built from 15 residues. The CDR3 reads CSVHWQGRAYNEQFF. The CDR3 DNA reads TGCAGCGTTCACTGGCAGGGCAGGGCCTACAATGAGCAGTTCTTC.

The chain employs TRBV9 and TRBJ2-7; tentative D call: TRBD1 (5 bases). Germline V gives CDR1 SGDLS, CDR2 YYNGEE. The CDR3 totals 16 residues. Trimming removed 0 bases at V and 7 bases at J, with 20 bases between. CDR3 DNA sequence: TGTGCCAGCAGCGTAGCCCCTTGGGGCTCAACTGGGGAGCAGTACTTC. Its protein product is CASSVAPWGSTGEQYF. The full variable domain, in which reference TRBV9 and TRBJ2-7 provide the parts outside the CDR3, is DSGVTQTPKHLITATGQRVTLRCSPRSGDLSVYWYQQSLDQGLQFLIQYYNGEERAKGNILERFSAQQFPDLHSELNLSSLELGDSALYFCASSVAPWGSTGEQYFGPGTRLTVT.

The gene calls are TRBV13 and TRBJ2-3; D may match TRBD1 or TRBD2 (5 bases each). Germline-derived CDR1 and CDR2 are PRHDT and FYEKMQ (reference sequence). With 2 bases removed from V and 7 bases from J, the gap between germline ends came to 13 bases. This CDR3 contains 14 residues. The CDR3 nucleotides read TGTGCCAGCAGCTTATCGTCCGGGGCCAATACGCAGTATTTT. Amino acid sequence: CASSLSSGANTQYF.

A few counts support this clonotype. The J gene is TRBJ2-1, the V gene TRBV18; the D is unclear. The CDR3 sequence is 14 residues long. Germline CDR1 reads KGHSH; CDR2 reads LQKENI. The V end lost 1 base, the J end lost 0 bases, and 4 bases lay between the germline ends. CDR3 sequence reads: CASSPRGSYNEQFF. The CDR3 nucleotides are TGTGCCAGCTCACCACGTGGCTCCTACAATGAGCAGTTCTTC.

J is TRBJ1-5 and V is TRBV29-1, with a tentative D call TRBD1 (5 bases). Germline V gene sequence: CDR1 SQVTM, CDR2 ANQGSEA. Trimming removed 0 bases from V and 7 bases from J, with 16 bases in between. The CDR3 consists of 15 residues. CDR3 coding DNA: TGCAGCGTTGAAGATGGAGGGACGGGCGGCCAGCCCCAGCATTTT. It specifies CSVEDGGTGGQPQHF.

The chain is built from TRBV29-1 and TRBJ2-5, with 8 bases aligning to TRBD2. CDR1 and CDR2 from the germline V gene are SQVTM and ANQGSEA. The CDR3 covers 13 residues. The junction had 5 bases not matched to a gene; V was cut back by 3 bases and J by 5 bases. The CDR3 DNA follows: TGCAGCGTTGACCGGGAGGGGATGGAGACCCAGTACTTC. It specifies CSVDREGMETQYF.

This sequence joins TRBV2 and TRBJ2-1; 8 bases are a match to TRBD2. Germline CDR1 SNHLY, CDR2 FYNNEI. The CDR3 is 15 amino acids. V lost 3 bases and J lost 2; bases outside the gene matches: 3. The chain's CDR3 is CASSEYGRAYNEQFF. CDR3 DNA sequence: TGTGCCAGCAGTGAGTACGGGAGGGCCTACAATGAGCAGTTCTTC.

This rearrangement joins TRBV3-1 to TRBJ1-2; 8 bases are a match to TRBD1. CDR3 length equals 14 residues. Trimming at V came to 4 bases and at J to 8 bases, leaving 9 bases not matched to a gene. Germline values: CDR1 LGHDT, CDR2 YNNKEL (reference sequence). This chain's CDR3 is CASSRSDRGGGYTF. DNA for the CDR3: TGTGCCAGCAGCCGGAGCGACAGGGGAGGCGGCTACACCTTC.

The chain is built from TRBV7-9 and TRBJ1-1; D unclear. V was pared by 8 bases and J by 0 bases, with 13 bases between. The CDR3 runs to 14 residues. Germline V gene data show CDR1 as SEHNR and CDR2 as FQNEAQ (reference sequence). CDR3 bases: TGTGCCAGCTCCTCAAAGGTTTTGAACACTGAAGCTTTCTTT. It yields the protein CASSSKVLNTEAFF.

The V gene is TRBV20-1, the J gene TRBJ1-2; the D gene is possibly TRBD1 (5 bases). The V gene's germline CDR1 is DFQATT and CDR2 SNEGSKA (reference sequence). The CDR3 contains 13 residues. The CDR3: CTSWIGASYGYTF. The CDR3 DNA follows: TGCACCTCATGGATAGGGGCGAGCTATGGCTACACCTTC.

The chain is built from TRBV28 and TRBJ2-1; the D is unclear. V lost 2 bases to trimming and J lost 6 bases, with 20 bases between them. This CDR3 contains 17 residues. In germline, CDR1 is MDHEN, CDR2 SYDVKM. CDR3: CASSLQTGGPTSNEQFF. CDR3 nucleotides: TGTGCCAGCAGTTTACAGACCGGCGGCCCCACGAGCAATGAGCAGTTCTTC.

V usage is TRBV5-6 and J usage is TRBJ1-1; TRBD1 matches at 7 bases. Trimming removed 0 bases from V and 1 base from J; junction bases left unmatched: 6. This CDR3 is 16 amino acids long. From germline, CDR1 is SGHDT and CDR2 YYEEEE. The DNA of the CDR3 is TGTGCCAGCAGCTTGGAATTACAGGGGACGAACACTGAAGCTTTCTTT. This gives the protein CASSLELQGTNTEAFF.